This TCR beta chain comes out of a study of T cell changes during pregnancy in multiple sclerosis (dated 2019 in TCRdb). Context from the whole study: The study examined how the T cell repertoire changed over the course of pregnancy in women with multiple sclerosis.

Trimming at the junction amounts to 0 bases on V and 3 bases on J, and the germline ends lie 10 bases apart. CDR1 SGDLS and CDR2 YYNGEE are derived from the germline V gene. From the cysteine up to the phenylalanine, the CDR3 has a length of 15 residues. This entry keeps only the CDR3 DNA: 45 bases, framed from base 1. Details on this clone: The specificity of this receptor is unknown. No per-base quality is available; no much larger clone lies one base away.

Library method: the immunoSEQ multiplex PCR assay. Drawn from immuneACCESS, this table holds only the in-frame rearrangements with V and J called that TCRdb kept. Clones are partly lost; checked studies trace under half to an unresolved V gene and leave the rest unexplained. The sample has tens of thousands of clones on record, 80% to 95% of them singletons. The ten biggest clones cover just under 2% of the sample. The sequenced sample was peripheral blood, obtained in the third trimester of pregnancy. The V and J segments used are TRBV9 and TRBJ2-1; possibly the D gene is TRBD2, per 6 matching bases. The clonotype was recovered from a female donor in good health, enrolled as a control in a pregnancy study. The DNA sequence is TGTGCCAGCAGCGTAGCTCCGGGAGACTACAATGAGCAGTTCTTC. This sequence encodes CASSVAPGDYNEQFF.